This T cell receptor (beta chain) was captured in a study of molecular identifiers for immune sequencing clone quantification. For the study at large: RNA, taken in replicates from about 21,000 or 97,000 naive CD8 cells, was split five ways, with four sequenced.

MiXCR, applied by TCRdb to the PCR reads, yields one record per CDR3 protein. Among around 460,000 distinct CDR3 sequences listed, around 23% were seen once. Findings of the study overall: Barcode collisions between identical TCR molecules could shrink estimates of highly expanded clone sizes. Beyond 20 RNA copies, clones held over 97% of effector molecules, compared with under 1% in naive cells.

This clonotype has a handful of counts. Its target is not known. This clonotype originated in a human donor in good health. Some libraries in this study had Jurkat cell RNA spiked in. Sequenced input: naive CD8+ T cells from blood, with Jurkat cell RNA spiked in. Subset here: FACS-sorted CD8+CD4-CCR7+CD45RA+ naive T cells.

The CDR3 coding sequence is TGTGCCACCAGCTTACCCGCTGCGGGGGGGCCGGGGAATGAGCAGTTCTTC. Its protein product is CATSLPAAGGPGNEQFF. J is TRBJ2-1 and V is TRBV15; TRBD2 matches 9 bases. Germline CDR1 LNHNV, CDR2 YYDKDF (reference sequence). This CDR3 spans 17 amino acids. With V trimmed by 5 bases and J by 7 bases, 15 bases remained unmatched.